The 8 T cell receptor beta chains in this list originate from one sample, sequenced in a study of long-term antiretroviral therapy in people with HIV. Survey level was the resolution at which the v3.0 immunoSEQ assay ran. Profiling relied on immunoSEQ multiplex PCR, and the TCRdb table lists in-frame clones only, not all of them. The repertoire holds about 20,000 clones, with 70% to 90% as singletons. Sequencing was performed on unsorted PBMCs, taken 1.3 years after starting antiretroviral therapy. All receptors derive from a man in his 60s with HIV.

V gene TRBV5-5 combines with J gene TRBJ2-2, with D possibly being TRBD1 or TRBD2 (5 bases each). Trimming took off 4 bases at V and 9 bases at J, with 25 bases between the two ends. The germline V gene encodes CDR1 SGHKS and CDR2 YYEKEE (reference sequence). The length of the CDR3 is 17 residues. CDR3 in amino acids: CASSLTSGTGYFRELFF. CDR3 sequence (DNA): TGTGCCAGCAGCCTTACATCCGGGACGGGTTATTTCCGGGAGCTGTTTTTT.

In its sample, this clone is medium-sized (0.01 to 0.1%). The V gene is TRBV7-9, the J gene TRBJ2-7; TRBD1 aligns across 7 bases. This CDR3 is built from 15 residues. V dropped 7 bases and J dropped 6; count of bases not matched to a gene: 15. Germline lookup yields CDR1 SEHNR and CDR2 FQNEAQ (reference sequence). CDR3 region: CASTSTGSFYGEQYF. In nucleotides, the CDR3 is TGTGCCAGCACGTCGACAGGGAGCTTTTATGGCGAGCAGTACTTC.

The rearrangement uses TRBV4-3 and TRBJ1-5; no firm D call. V lost 0 bases, J lost 2 bases, and 11 bases lay in between. The CDR3 extends over 16 amino acids. CDR1 and CDR2 from the germline V gene are LGHNA and YSLEER. CDR3 residues: CASSQDDVNRNQPQHF. The CDR3 DNA reads TGCGCCAGCAGCCAAGACGATGTCAATCGCAATCAGCCCCAGCATTTT.

This clone has only one observation. The chain recombines TRBV7-2 with TRBJ2-7; 9 positions agree with TRBD1. CDR1 and CDR2 (germline): SGHTA, FQGNSA. The length of the CDR3 is 14 residues. V lost 5 bases to trimming and J lost 3 bases; unmatched junction nucleotides: 5. CDR3 DNA sequence: TGTGCCAGCAGCGTCACGGGACAGGGCTACGAGCAGTACTTC. This gives the protein CASSVTGQGYEQYF. The full variable domain, in which reference TRBV7-2 and TRBJ2-7 provide the parts outside the CDR3, is GAGVSQSPSNKVTEKGKDVELRCDPISGHTALYWYRQSLGQGLEFLIYFQGNSAPDKSGLPSDRFSAERTGGSVSTLTIQRTQQEDSAVYLCASSVTGQGYEQYFGPGTRLTVT.

The chain couples TRBV5-3 to TRBJ2-6; D not resolved. TRBV5-3 is annotated as an ORF whose role is uncertain. V lost 5 bases and J lost 9, with 33 bases in between. The CDR3 runs to 20 residues. The DNA for the CDR3 is TGTGCCAGAAGAGCATCTCCCCTTAGCATTGAGGACGGGTTAAACAACGTCCTGACTTTC. Protein product: CARRASPLSIEDGLNNVLTF.

The chain recombines TRBV10-1 with TRBJ2-1, with D possibly being TRBD2 (5 bases). Trimming took 4 bases from V and 4 from J, leaving 11 bases between them. Germline CDR1 reads WNHNN; CDR2 reads SYGVQD (reference sequence). The length of the CDR3 is 14 residues. The CDR3 DNA sequence: TGCGCCAGCAGTGGCCGGGATCCATACAATGAGCAGTTCTTC. Translation gives CASSGRDPYNEQFF.

The chain combines TRBV7-2 with TRBJ2-7; D unresolved. Trimming shortened V by 1 base and J by 3 bases, and 13 bases separated the two germline ends. This CDR3 comprises 15 residues. From germline, CDR1 is SGHTA and CDR2 FQGNSA. CDR3 protein: CASSLVVQVGYEQYF. The CDR3, as DNA: TGTGCCAGCAGCTTAGTAGTTCAGGTCGGCTACGAGCAGTACTTC.

The chain is built from TRBV6-1 and TRBJ2-7; D is undetermined. V dropped 0 bases and J dropped 3 bases, with 3 bases sitting between them. The CDR3 has 12 residues. CDR1 is MNHNS, CDR2 SASEGT, per germline. The CDR3 DNA sequence: TGTGCCAGCAGTGAAGCGATCTACGAGCAGTACTTC. Its translation is CASSEAIYEQYF.